This is a list of T cell receptor beta chains from one sample in a study of T cell changes during pregnancy in multiple sclerosis. Assay used: immunoSEQ multiplex PCR; TCRdb lists only in-frame clones, some missing. The profile shows some 48,000 clones, 75% to 90% of them singletons. The sequenced sample was CD8+ T cells from peripheral blood mononuclear cells, obtained in the second trimester of pregnancy. Receptors originate from a female donor with multiple sclerosis, enrolled in a pregnancy study. Both conserved end residues are part of each CDR3. A D gene is named only where the DNA matches it firmly. Size is omitted from some rows. Given values are once, few, many or a class for expanded clones.

CASSPLDLAGGHGEQFF	TGTGCCAGCAGCCCCCTTGACCTAGCGGGGGGGCATGGTGAGCAGTTCTTC	-	TRBJ2-1	TRBV13	TRBD2
CASSLEVSLEDIQYF	TGTGCCAGCAGCTTGGAGGTTAGCCTGGAAGACATTCAGTACTTC	-	TRBJ2-4	TRBV5-6	-
CASSDRDRVPGELFF	TGTGCCAGCAGTGACCGGGACAGGGTACCCGGGGAGCTGTTTTTT	-	TRBJ2-2	TRBV25-1	TRBD1
CASSVVMGGLQPQHF	TGTGCCAGCAGTGTCGTGATGGGAGGCCTTCAGCCCCAGCATTTT	-	TRBJ1-5	TRBV2	-
CASSGIRDTYGYTF	TGTGCCAGCAGCGGCATCCGGGACACCTATGGCTACACCTTC	-	TRBJ1-2	TRBV9	-
CASSLVSGNTEAFF	TGTGCCAGCAGCTTAGTCTCCGGGAACACTGAAGCTTTCTTT	-	TRBJ1-1	TRBV7-9	-
CAISEPGQGPGNTIYF	TGTGCCATCAGTGAGCCGGGACAGGGGCCAGGAAACACCATATATTTT	-	TRBJ1-3	TRBV10-3	TRBD1
CASSAPGTANTEAFF	TGTGCCAGCAGCGCTCCCGGGACAGCAAACACTGAAGCTTTCTTT	-	TRBJ1-1	TRBV9	TRBD1
CASSQDTTIRDFPYEQYF	TGTGCCAGCAGCCAAGACACTACTATCCGGGACTTTCCCTACGAGCAGTACTTC	once	TRBJ2-7	TRBV14	-
CASSPGGRGVNNEQFF	TGTGCCAGCAGCCCCGGGGGGAGGGGGGTAAACAATGAGCAGTTCTTC	-	TRBJ2-1	TRBV7-7	-
CASSLGPGQGPEKLFF	TGTGCCAGCAGTTTGGGGCCGGGACAGGGGCCTGAAAAACTGTTTTTT	-	TRBJ1-4	TRBV27	TRBD1
CASSAPGLSNEQFF	TGTGCCAGCAGCGCCCCGGGACTAAGCAATGAGCAGTTCTTC	-	TRBJ2-1	TRBV7-2	TRBD2
CASSVAAYNEQFF	TGTGCCAGCAGCGTAGCGGCCTACAATGAGCAGTTCTTC	-	TRBJ2-1	TRBV9	-
CASSHLNLAGGGTQYF	TGTGCCAGCAGCCACCTGAATCTAGCGGGGGGCGGGACCCAGTACTTC	-	TRBJ2-5	TRBV2	TRBD2
CASSLAWGDEQYF	TGTGCCAGCAGCTTAGCGTGGGGGGACGAGCAGTACTTC	-	TRBJ2-7	TRBV7-2	-
CASSPTLDDYRNTEAFF	TGTGCCAGCAGCCCGACCCTGGACGACTATAGGAACACTGAAGCTTTCTTT	-	TRBJ1-1	TRBV9	-
CASSLAVGGVQETQYF	TGCGCCAGCAGCTTGGCCGTCGGCGGCGTACAAGAGACCCAGTACTTC	-	TRBJ2-5	TRBV5-1	-
CAWSVLGTEKNYGYTF	TGTGCCTGGAGTGTACTGGGGACAGAGAAAAACTATGGCTACACCTTC	once	TRBJ1-2	TRBV30	TRBD1
CASSLARTGSGYTF	TGTGCCAGCAGCTTAGCGCGGACAGGCTCTGGCTACACCTTC	-	TRBJ1-2	TRBV7-6	TRBD1
CASSVGTGLSPLHF	TGTGCCAGCAGCGTAGGGACAGGGCTATCACCCCTCCACTTT	few	TRBJ1-6	TRBV9	TRBD1
CASSLANRVDEQYF	TGCGCCAGCAGCTTGGCCAACCGGGTAGACGAGCAGTACTTC	once	TRBJ2-7	TRBV5-1	-
CASSETDGGSPLHF	TGTGCCAGCAGCGAGACGGACGGAGGCTCACCCCTCCACTTT	-	TRBJ1-6	TRBV9	-
CASSLSIRDTGELFF	TGTGCCAGCAGCCTATCGATCCGAGACACCGGGGAGCTGTTTTTT	-	TRBJ2-2	TRBV11-2	-
CASRPGGINEAFF	TGTGCCAGCAGGCCAGGGGGCATTAATGAAGCTTTCTTT	-	TRBJ1-1	TRBV5-4	TRBD1
CASSPGDVNEQYF	TGTGCCAGCAGCCCAGGGGACGTCAACGAGCAGTACTTC	-	TRBJ2-7	TRBV7-2	-
CASRSGLVNTEAFF	TGTGCCAGCAGATCAGGGTTGGTGAACACTGAAGCTTTCTTT	-	TRBJ1-1	TRBV6-1	-
CASSLGLAGGSEQFF	TGTGCCAGCAGCCTTGGACTAGCGGGGGGAAGTGAGCAGTTCTTC	-	TRBJ2-1	TRBV7-3	TRBD2
CASRREGDTQYF	TGTGCCAGCAGACGGGAGGGGGATACGCAGTATTTT	-	TRBJ2-3	TRBV11-2	TRBD2
CASSEGQAPNYGYTF	TGTGCCAGCAGTGAGGGTCAGGCACCTAACTATGGCTACACCTTC	-	TRBJ1-2	TRBV2	-
CASSFIIANQETQYF	TGTGCCAGCAGCTTCATCATAGCGAATCAAGAGACCCAGTACTTC	-	TRBJ2-5	TRBV11-2	-
CASSQGPSGGSDTQYF	TGTGCCAGCAGCCAAGGGCCTAGCGGGGGTTCAGATACGCAGTATTTT	-	TRBJ2-3	TRBV4-2	TRBD2